A single sample is the source of the 3 T cell receptor beta chains below, sequenced in a study of circulating and synovial CD4+ cells in juvenile arthritis (dated by TCRdb to the mid-2010s). Receptor libraries were prepared by the immunoSEQ multiplex PCR assay. The table was pulled from immuneACCESS by TCRdb, which kept in-frame rearrangements only. Such tables lose some clones; where checked, under half of the loss comes from unresolved V genes, and the rest has no known cause. In all, the sample holds under 40,000 clones, and 85% to 95% of those were seen once. The ten largest clones represent around 2.8% of the sample. Sequencing was carried out using CD4+ T cells from blood. These receptors were obtained from a human donor with juvenile idiopathic arthritis.

This sequence joins TRBV7-6 and TRBJ2-7, with 9 bases matching TRBD1. Germline assignment: CDR1 SGHVS and CDR2 FNYEAQ. CDR3 length: 18 amino acids. V lost 5 bases to trimming and J lost 0 bases; unmatched junction nucleotides: 14. CDR3 residues: CASSPDGQGLGGSYEQYF. CDR3 sequence (DNA): TGTGCCAGCAGCCCAGACGGACAGGGGTTAGGCGGCTCCTACGAGCAGTACTTC.

The gene calls are TRBV20-1 and TRBJ1-2; D not certain. Deletions cut 3 bases from V and 5 bases from J, with 7 bases between. This CDR3 comprises 11 residues. Germline-derived CDR1 and CDR2 are DFQATT and SNEGSKA (reference sequence). DNA for the CDR3: TGCAGTGCTAGCAACGCGTATGGCTACACCTTC. Its translation is CSASNAYGYTF.

This clone was found once. A read error may produce the germline difference seen at one junction end. Other DNA sequences in the same sample also yield this CDR3. The chain employs TRBV5-1 and TRBJ1-6; 7 positions match TRBD1. The length of the CDR3 is 14 residues. The V gene's germline CDR1 is SGHRS and CDR2 YFSETQ. The CDR3 loop is CASSTWDSNSPLHF. For the CDR3, the DNA is TGCGCCAGCAGCACCTGGGACAGTAATTCCCCCCTCCACTTT.